Each of the 30 T cell receptor beta chains below was sequenced from the same sample in a study of blood T cell repertoires in COVID-19. The table came from immunoSEQ multiplex PCR; TCRdb's copy has only in-frame clones and leaves some out. The table records under 450,000 clones, less than 90% of them present only once. Source material: peripheral blood. Every receptor here comes from a woman aged 55-69 years with COVID-19, enrolled during active disease.

The rearrangement joins TRBV7-2 to TRBJ2-1, with 10 bases fitting TRBD2. Germline V CDR1 and CDR2: SGHTA, FQGNSA. Trimming cost V 2 bases and J 6 bases; bases outside gene matches: 4. The CDR3 loop spans 15 amino acids. CDR3: CASSLLAGVSNEQFF. The CDR3 coding sequence is TGTGCCAGCAGCTTACTAGCGGGGGTCAGCAATGAGCAGTTCTTC.

The chain carries TRBV10-3 and TRBJ2-5; 7 bases align to TRBD2. The J segment lost 4 bases and the V segment lost 6 bases, leaving 8 bases of the junction unmatched. Germline values: CDR1 ENHRY, CDR2 SYGVKD. The CDR3 runs to 14 residues. The CDR3: CAISQGGRGETQYF. Here the CDR3 DNA reads TGTGCCATCAGCCAGGGAGGGAGAGGAGAGACCCAGTACTTC.

The chain uses TRBV25-1 and TRBJ2-5; no clear D gene. In germline, CDR1 is MGHDK, CDR2 SYGVNS. The CDR3 has 14 amino acids. The germline V and J ends were trimmed by 5 bases and 7 bases, with 17 bases remaining between them. CDR3 amino acids: CASSSSQVIGTQYF. CDR3 nucleotide sequence: TGTGCCAGCAGTTCGTCGCAGGTTATAGGGACCCAGTACTTC.

V is TRBV18 and J is TRBJ1-2; 10 positions match TRBD1. Germline V CDR1 and CDR2: KGHSH, LQKENI. Unmatched junction bases numbered 5, after V lost 4 bases and J lost 3 bases. The CDR3 consists of 15 residues. CDR3 region: CASSLTGTGDYGYTF. The CDR3 DNA reads as TGTGCCAGCTCACTAACCGGGACAGGGGACTATGGCTACACCTTC.

The J gene is TRBJ1-1, the V gene TRBV4-1, with D perhaps matching TRBD1 (6 bases). CDR1 is MGHRA, CDR2 YSYEKL, per germline. V was shortened by 3 bases and J by 1 base, with 15 bases between the two germline ends. CDR3 length: 16 residues. The CDR3 loop reads CASSHPTTGTNTEAFF. The CDR3 DNA reads as TGCGCCAGCAGCCACCCTACCACAGGGACGAACACTGAAGCTTTCTTT.

V gene TRBV7-9 combines with J gene TRBJ2-7, with D perhaps matching TRBD1 (6 bases). Germline CDR1 SEHNR, CDR2 FQNEAQ (reference sequence). The length of the CDR3 is 17 residues. The V and J ends lost 4 bases and 2 bases respectively, with 21 bases between them. CDR3 sequence: CASSSPTSQGPTYEQYF. CDR3 nucleotides: TGTGCCAGCAGCTCCCCTACCTCACAGGGACCAACCTACGAGCAGTACTTC.

This clone was counted between two and nine times. This chain joins TRBV7-9 and TRBJ2-5, with 7 bases lining up with TRBD2. The V and J ends lost 5 bases and 4 bases, in that order; junction bases with no gene match: 7. CDR3 length equals 14 residues. Germline V gives CDR1 SEHNR, CDR2 FQNEAQ (reference sequence). The CDR3 here is CASSTGLGSETQYF. The CDR3 DNA sequence: TGTGCCAGCAGCACCGGACTAGGATCAGAGACCCAGTACTTC.

This chain links TRBV27 with TRBJ2-7, with a possible D match to TRBD1 (6 bases). Germline CDR1 and CDR2: MNHEY and SMNVEV (reference sequence). V lost 2 bases and J 3 bases, leaving 11 bases between the germline ends. CDR3 length: 14 amino acids. The CDR3 is CASSLEGVYYEQYF. The CDR3 DNA reads TGTGCCAGCAGTTTAGAGGGGGTCTACTACGAGCAGTACTTC.

V usage is TRBV5-1 and J usage is TRBJ2-3; maybe TRBD1 (6 bases). V lost 0 bases to trimming and J lost 4 bases, with 9 bases between them. Germline V gene sequence: CDR1 SGHRS, CDR2 YFSETQ. This CDR3 comprises 14 residues. The CDR3 DNA is TGCGCCAGCAGCTTGGGACAGGATGCAGATACGCAGTATTTT. Its protein is CASSLGQDADTQYF.

The chain employs TRBV15 and TRBJ2-7; D gene unclear. The CDR3 totals 13 residues. In germline, CDR1 is LNHNV, CDR2 YYDKDF (reference sequence). Trimming took 8 bases from V and 4 from J, leaving 15 bases between them. The DNA for the CDR3 is TGTGCCACCTCTGAACCGCAGTTGTACGAGCAGTACTTC. It encodes CATSEPQLYEQYF.

This chain uses TRBV4-2 with TRBJ2-7; 7 nucleotides align to TRBD1. J lost 7 bases, V lost 0 bases, and 12 bases had no gene match. Germline lookup yields CDR1 LGHNA and CDR2 YNFKEQ. CDR3 length: 16 amino acids. The CDR3 DNA reads TGTGCCAGCAGCCAAGATCTAGGACAGGTATTCTTAGAGCAGTACTTC. Translating it yields CASSQDLGQVFLEQYF.

Regarding this clone: The identical CDR3 is also encoded by other nucleotide sequences in the sample. The V gene is TRBV6-6, the J gene TRBJ1-2; a weak D match, TRBD1 (5 bases). Germline V gene sequence: CDR1 MNHNY, CDR2 SVGAGI (reference sequence). With 5 bases removed from V and 2 bases from J, the gap between germline ends came to 12 bases. This CDR3 has 14 amino acids. DNA for the CDR3: TGTGCCAGCAGTCACAGGACCTCGAACTATGGCTACACCTTC. Its protein is CASSHRTSNYGYTF.

CDR3 DNA sequence: TGTGCCATCAATGCGCTACAGGGGGATACGCAGTATTTT. Its protein is CAINALQGDTQYF. The genes are TRBV10-3 and TRBJ2-3; 7 nucleotides align to TRBD1. V lost 7 bases, J lost 6 bases, and 7 bases stayed unmatched. The germline V gene has CDR1 ENHRY and CDR2 SYGVKD. The CDR3 runs 13 residues.

The chain employs TRBV2 and TRBJ2-2; TRBD2 aligns across 7 bases. Germline trimming cut 5 bases from V and 2 bases from J; bases unmatched to any gene: 8. The length of the CDR3 is 16 residues. Germline V gene sequence: CDR1 SNHLY, CDR2 FYNNEI. The CDR3 DNA reads TGTGCCAGCAGTCCAACGGGGGGATTTAACACCGGGGAGCTGTTTTTT. This codes for CASSPTGGFNTGELFF. The full variable domain, in which reference TRBV2 and TRBJ2-2 provide the parts outside the CDR3, is EPEVTQTPSHQVTQMGQEVILRCVPISNHLYFYWYRQILGQKVEFLVSFYNNEISEKSEIFDDQFSVERPDGSNFTLKIRSTKLEDSAMYFCASSPTGGFNTGELFFGEGSRLTVL.

The chain has TRBV10-3 and TRBJ1-2; weak D call: TRBD1 (6 bases). V lost 6 bases to trimming and J lost 3 bases, with 11 bases between them. The CDR3 loop spans 13 amino acids. Germline V gene lookup returns CDR1 ENHRY and CDR2 SYGVKD. The CDR3 spells CAIRSGDHYGYTF. CDR3 bases: TGTGCCATCAGATCAGGGGACCACTATGGCTACACCTTC.

The V gene is TRBV11-2, the J gene TRBJ1-2; D unresolved. Germline CDR1 SGHAT, CDR2 FQNNGV. Trimming removed 3 bases at V and 4 bases at J, with 9 bases between. There are 13 residues in the CDR3. The CDR3 region is CASSFGQLYGYTF. CDR3 nucleotides: TGTGCCAGCAGCTTTGGGCAGCTCTATGGCTACACCTTC.

The chain has TRBV27 and TRBJ2-7; 7 bases align to TRBD2. CDR1 and CDR2 from the germline V gene are MNHEY and SMNVEV (reference sequence). This CDR3 spans 15 amino acids. V gave up 0 bases and J gave up 4 bases; unmatched junction bases: 6. The CDR3 DNA reads TGTGCCAGCAGTTTATCGGACGCGGGAGTTTACGAGCAGTACTTC. Translating gives CASSLSDAGVYEQYF.

The genes are TRBV19 and TRBJ1-1; TRBD1 aligns across 7 bases. This CDR3 is built from 15 residues. Losses at the gene ends were 8 bases for V and 0 bases for J; bases not matched to a gene: 9. Germline-derived CDR1 and CDR2 are LNHDA and SQIVND (reference sequence). CDR3 DNA: TGTGCCAGTCGCCTCAGGGGGTTCATGAACACTGAAGCTTTCTTT. The encoded protein is CASRLRGFMNTEAFF.

At least ten counts were recorded for this clone. This sequence joins TRBV11-1 and TRBJ2-5; TRBD1 aligns across 10 bases. Per the germline V gene, CDR1 is SGHAT and CDR2 is FQDESV (reference sequence). V lost 0 bases to trimming and J lost 0 bases; unmatched junction nucleotides: 4. CDR3 length: 17 residues. In nucleotides, the CDR3 is TGTGCCAGCAGCTTAGCGAGAGGACAGGGGGACCAAGAGACCCAGTACTTC. Protein sequence: CASSLARGQGDQETQYF.

The rearrangement uses TRBV11-2 and TRBJ1-2; 7 bases align to TRBD1. This CDR3 region has 13 residues. The trim removed 5 bases at V and 8 bases at J, leaving 8 bases unmatched. Germline lookup yields CDR1 SGHAT and CDR2 FQNNGV. CDR3 bases: TGTGCCAGCAGCACGCCACAGGGGTACGGCTACACCTTC. Protein: CASSTPQGYGYTF.

The chain employs TRBV9 and TRBJ2-5; 9 nucleotides match TRBD1. The length of the CDR3 is 14 residues. CDR1 is SGDLS and CDR2 is YYNGEE in the germline V gene. V was pared by 3 bases and J by 3 bases, with 3 bases of the junction left unmatched. The CDR3 DNA reads TGTGCCAGCAGCGCCCGGACAGGGGAAGAGACCCAGTACTTC. Its protein is CASSARTGEETQYF.

This clone has just one count. This rearrangement joins TRBV7-9 to TRBJ2-1; 8 bases align to TRBD2. Germline assignment: CDR1 SEHNR and CDR2 FQNEAQ (reference sequence). The CDR3 is made up of 15 amino acids. V shed 2 bases, J shed 2 bases, and the junction held 2 bases outside the gene matches. The CDR3 protein is CASSLTGGPYNEQFF. As DNA, the CDR3 is TGTGCCAGCAGCTTAACGGGGGGGCCCTACAATGAGCAGTTCTTC.

This sequence joins TRBV5-1 and TRBJ2-7, with a tentative D call TRBD1 (6 bases). CDR1 is SGHRS and CDR2 is YFSETQ in the germline V gene. The CDR3 extends over 13 amino acids. V was trimmed by 0 bases and J by 5 bases, leaving 9 bases between them. CDR3: CASSLAGADEQYF. CDR3 DNA sequence: TGCGCCAGCAGCTTGGCAGGGGCCGACGAGCAGTACTTC.

V and J are TRBV5-1 and TRBJ2-7; tentatively, D is TRBD2 (6 bases). This CDR3 is 14 amino acids long. Deletions cut 1 base from V and 0 bases from J, with 8 bases between. Germline-derived CDR1 and CDR2 are SGHRS and YFSETQ. Here the CDR3 DNA reads TGCGCCAGCAGCTTGCGGGGGTTCTCCTACGAGCAGTACTTC. Its translation is CASSLRGFSYEQYF.

V usage is TRBV21-1 and J usage is TRBJ2-7; the table's D call TRBD1 went unverified against the DNA. TRBV21-1 counts as a pseudogene. The CDR3 totals 16 residues. The CDR3 spells CASSTQGQGLAYEQYF. The CDR3 coding sequence is TGTGCCAGCAGCACCCAGGGACAGGGGCTTGCCTACGAGCAGTACTTC.

The chain links TRBV27 to TRBJ2-7; 10 positions agree with TRBD2. Germline loops: CDR1 MNHEY, CDR2 SMNVEV (reference sequence). Trimming cost V 2 bases and J 5 bases; bases outside gene matches: 12. The CDR3 is 17 amino acids. CDR3 protein: CASSLISGGLNRNEQYF. CDR3 coding DNA: TGTGCCAGCAGTTTAATTAGCGGGGGGCTTAATCGGAACGAGCAGTACTTC.

The chain links TRBV3-1 (or the pseudogene TRBV3-2) to TRBJ2-2, with TRBD2 as a possible D gene (6 bases). Trimming took 0 bases from V and 3 from J, leaving 17 bases between them. The CDR3 consists of 18 residues. The V gene's germline CDR1 is LGHDT and CDR2 YNNKEL (reference sequence). For the CDR3, the DNA is TGTGCCAGCAGCCAAGATATTAGGCGGGGTGGGGACACCGGGGAGCTGTTTTTT. Its translation: CASSQDIRRGGDTGELFF.

The chain employs TRBV7-9 and TRBJ2-5; D perhaps matches TRBD1 (7 bases). The CDR3 covers 15 residues. Trimming took 5 bases from V and 2 from J, leaving 15 bases between them. Germline loops: CDR1 SEHNR, CDR2 FQNEAQ (reference sequence). CDR3 DNA sequence: TGTGCCAGCAGCCCCGGGGGACAGTCACAAGAGACCCAGTACTTC. Its translation: CASSPGGQSQETQYF.

The chain couples TRBV4-1 to TRBJ2-6; D is possibly TRBD1 (6 bases). Deletions cut 0 bases from V and 2 bases from J, with 8 bases between. Germline-derived CDR1 and CDR2 are MGHRA and YSYEKL. The CDR3 loop spans 16 amino acids. In DNA form, the CDR3 reads TGCGCCAGCAGCCAAGATAGGGGGACTGGGGCCAACGTCCTGACTTTC. Residues: CASSQDRGTGANVLTF.

CDR3 DNA sequence: TGTGCCAGCAGTGGACTAGCGGGGACCTACGAGCAGTACTTC. As protein: CASSGLAGTYEQYF. This chain uses TRBV6-4 with TRBJ2-7, with 11 bases that match TRBD2. V lost 4 bases and J lost 2; bases outside the gene matches: 1. The CDR3 sequence is 14 residues long. In germline, CDR1 is MRHNA, CDR2 SNTAGT.